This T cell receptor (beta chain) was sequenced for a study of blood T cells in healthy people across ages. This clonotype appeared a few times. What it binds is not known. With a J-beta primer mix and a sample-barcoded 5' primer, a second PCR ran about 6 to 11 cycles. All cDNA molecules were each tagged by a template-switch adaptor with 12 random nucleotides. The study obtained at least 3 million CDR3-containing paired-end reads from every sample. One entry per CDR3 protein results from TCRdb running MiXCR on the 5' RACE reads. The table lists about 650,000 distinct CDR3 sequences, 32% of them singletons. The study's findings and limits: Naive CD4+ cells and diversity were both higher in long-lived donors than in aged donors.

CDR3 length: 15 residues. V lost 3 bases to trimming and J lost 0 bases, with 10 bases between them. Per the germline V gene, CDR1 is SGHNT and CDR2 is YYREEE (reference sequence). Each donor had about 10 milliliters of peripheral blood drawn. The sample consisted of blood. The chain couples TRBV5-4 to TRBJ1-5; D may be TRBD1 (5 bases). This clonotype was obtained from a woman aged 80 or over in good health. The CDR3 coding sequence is TGTGCCAGCAGCTCCGGGGGGAATAGCAATCAGCCCCAGCATTTT. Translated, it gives CASSSGGNSNQPQHF.